The 17 T cell receptor beta chains below all came from one sample that was sequenced in a study of blood T cell repertoires in COVID-19. The protocol was immunoSEQ multiplex PCR, while the TCRdb copy is restricted to in-frame clones and leaves out a portion. The table lists about 47,000 clones, roughly 84% of them singletons, with approximately 2.5% in the top ten. Sequenced input: peripheral blood. The origin of the receptors is a man over 45 with acute or convalescent COVID-19.

V is TRBV5-1 and J is TRBJ2-2; 8 bases agree with TRBD1. The CDR3 extends over 16 amino acids. With V trimmed by 1 base and J by 4 bases, 6 bases remained unmatched. Germline lookup yields CDR1 SGHRS and CDR2 YFSETQ. The CDR3 region is CASSLRSGGITGELFF. The CDR3 DNA reads TGCGCCAGCAGCTTGAGGTCAGGGGGCATCACCGGGGAGCTGTTTTTT.

The chain combines TRBV12-3 or TRBV12-4 with TRBJ1-5; 7 nucleotides agree with TRBD1. There are 13 residues in the CDR3. The ends lost 6 bases at V and 3 bases at J; junction bases unmatched: 2. The CDR3 DNA is TGTGCCAGCAGAGACAGGGACAATCAGCCCCAGCATTTT. The encoded protein is CASRDRDNQPQHF.

This chain connects TRBV28 to TRBJ2-1; a weak D match, TRBD2 (5 bases). The germline V and J ends were trimmed by 0 bases and 0 bases, with 9 bases remaining between them. The CDR3 runs to 16 residues. The germline V gene encodes CDR1 MDHEN and CDR2 SYDVKM. The CDR3 protein is CASSLWDLSSYNEQFF. CDR3 sequence (DNA): TGTGCCAGCAGTTTATGGGACTTGAGCTCCTACAATGAGCAGTTCTTC.

This chain connects TRBV10-1 to TRBJ2-5, with 9 bases aligning to TRBD1. The germline gives CDR1 WNHNN, CDR2 SYGVQD (reference sequence). The CDR3 spans 13 residues. V was clipped by 9 bases and J by 4 bases; unmatched bases: 6. The CDR3 here is CASLRDRAETQYF. The DNA of the CDR3 is TGCGCCAGTCTCCGGGACAGGGCAGAGACCCAGTACTTC.

The CDR3 sequence is CASSAGLTTGELFF. Written as DNA, the CDR3 is TGTGCCAGCAGCGCGGGACTGACCACCGGGGAGCTGTTTTTT. J is TRBJ2-2 and V is TRBV9; a weak D match, TRBD2 (6 bases). From germline, CDR1 is SGDLS and CDR2 YYNGEE. Deletions cut 3 bases from V and 4 bases from J, with 10 bases between. The CDR3 totals 14 residues.

V is TRBV11-3 and J is TRBJ2-7; 10 bases are a match to TRBD1. Trimming at V came to 8 bases and at J to 5 bases, leaving 6 bases not matched to a gene. The V gene's germline CDR1 is SGHNT and CDR2 YENEEA. The CDR3 is 13 amino acids. The CDR3, as DNA: TGTGCCAGCGGGACAGGGGTCGATCACGAGCAGTACTTC. This codes for CASGTGVDHEQYF.

Points on this clone: Compared with germline, one end of the junction differs, possibly owing to a read error. The chain employs TRBV10-2 and TRBJ1-2, with D possibly matching TRBD1 (5 bases). The germline V gene has CDR1 WSHSY and CDR2 SAAADI. The CDR3 sequence is 13 residues long. The chain's CDR3 is CASSESPGLGYTF. The DNA for the CDR3 is TGCGCCAGCAGCGAGTCGCCAGGGCTAGGCTACACCTTC.

The chain links TRBV7-8 to TRBJ2-5; 10 bases are shared with TRBD2. The V segment lost 0 bases and the J segment 2 bases; nucleotides outside the gene matches: 9. This CDR3 spans 18 amino acids. The germline V gene has CDR1 SGHVS and CDR2 FQNEAQ. The CDR3 DNA reads TGTGCCAGCAGCTTAGCGCGGACTAGCGGACCACTTCAAGAGACCCAGTACTTC. Amino acids: CASSLARTSGPLQETQYF.

The rearrangement links TRBV14 to TRBJ2-1; 7 bases are a match to TRBD1. Germline assignment: CDR1 SGHDN and CDR2 FVKESK. Germline trimming cut 4 bases from V and 2 bases from J; bases unmatched to any gene: 5. This CDR3 has 15 amino acids. The CDR3 here is CASSPRTGTYNEQFF. The CDR3 bases are TGTGCCAGCAGCCCAAGGACAGGCACCTACAATGAGCAGTTCTTC.

This chain connects TRBV2 to TRBJ1-6; a possible D gene is TRBD1 (6 bases). The V end was cut by 2 bases, the J end by 2 bases, with 10 bases between. CDR3 length: 16 residues. Germline V lookup: CDR1 SNHLY, CDR2 FYNNEI. The CDR3 sequence: CASSERRTAYNSPLHF. CDR3 nucleotide sequence: TGTGCCAGCAGTGAACGGCGGACAGCCTATAATTCACCCCTCCACTTT.

The rearrangement uses TRBV2 and TRBJ2-1, with TRBD2 identical over 7 bases. CDR1 is SNHLY and CDR2 is FYNNEI in the germline V gene. V shed 10 bases and J 1 base; nucleotides not matched to a gene: 10. This CDR3 region has 15 residues. CDR3 in DNA: TGTGCCATCACTCAAAAGCGGGATTCCTACAATGAGCAGTTCTTC. It is translated as CAITQKRDSYNEQFF.

The rearrangement joins TRBV4-1 to TRBJ2-7, with a weak D call TRBD1 (5 bases). The CDR3 is 14 amino acids. V lost 6 bases and J 3 bases, leaving 15 bases between the germline ends. The germline CDR1 and CDR2 sequences are MGHRA and YSYEKL. This CDR3 reads CASSNPSRDYEQYF. CDR3 in DNA: TGCGCCAGCAGTAACCCGAGCAGGGACTACGAGCAGTACTTC.

In its sample, this clone was seen once. CDR3 nucleotide sequence: TGTGCCAGCCAAGGGGCCAGCACGAACACTGAAGCTTTCTTT. Protein product: CASQGASTNTEAFF. The rearrangement uses TRBV19 and TRBJ1-1; D possibly corresponds to TRBD1 (5 bases). V dropped 9 bases and J dropped 1 base, with 15 bases sitting between them. The CDR3 extends over 14 amino acids. Germline V gene data show CDR1 as LNHDA and CDR2 as SQIVND (reference sequence).

This clone was detected once. This rearrangement joins TRBV27 to TRBJ2-1; tentatively, D is TRBD2 (5 bases). V gave up 7 bases and J gave up 3 bases, with 13 bases separating them. CDR3 length equals 14 residues. The germline V gene encodes CDR1 MNHEY and CDR2 SMNVEV (reference sequence). CDR3 sequence: CASTPAGVYNEQFF. Written as DNA, the CDR3 is TGTGCCAGCACCCCCGCCGGGGTCTACAATGAGCAGTTCTTC.

A single count supports this clone. The chain recombines TRBV29-1 with TRBJ1-2; maybe TRBD1 (6 bases). Germline lookup yields CDR1 SQVTM and CDR2 ANQGSEA. With 7 bases removed from V and 2 bases from J, the gap between germline ends came to 8 bases. The CDR3 covers 11 residues. DNA of the CDR3: TGCAGCGACACAGGGAACTATGGCTACACCTTC. Residues: CSDTGNYGYTF. Based on the CDR3 plus reference TRBV29-1 and TRBJ1-2, the full variable domain is SAVISQKPSRDICQRGTSLTIQCQVDSQVTMMFWYRQQPGQSLTLIATANQGSEATYESGFVIDKFPISRPNLTFSTLTVSNMSPEDSSIYLCSDTGNYGYTFGSGTRLTVV.

The rearrangement joins TRBV7-2 to TRBJ1-2; 7 bases match TRBD1. Germline V gene lookup returns CDR1 SGHTA and CDR2 FQGNSA. V gave up 1 base and J gave up 4 bases; unmatched junction bases: 0. CDR3 size: 13 residues. In nucleotides, the CDR3 is TGTGCCAGCAGCTTAGACAGGGGCTATGGCTACACCTTC. It yields the protein CASSLDRGYGYTF.

This clone was recorded a few times. The chain links TRBV19 to TRBJ1-5; 7 bases map to TRBD1. The CDR3 length is 14 residues. V lost 6 bases to trimming and J lost 7 bases; unmatched junction nucleotides: 9. CDR1 is LNHDA, CDR2 SQIVND, per germline (reference sequence). CDR3 protein: CASRLTGNRQPQHF. As DNA, the CDR3 is TGTGCCAGTAGGCTGACAGGGAACAGACAGCCCCAGCATTTT.